These T cell receptor beta chains were read from a single sample in a study of CD8 T cells in ankylosing spondylitis. MiXCR, applied by TCRdb to the 5' RACE reads, yields one record per CDR3 protein. In the table there are about 440,000 distinct CDR3 sequences, approximately 17% of which are singletons. Source material: blood, either unsorted or a sorted T cell fraction (not recorded which). All receptors come from a male donor with ankylosing spondylitis. The CDR3 runs from the conserved cysteine through the conserved F or W. Fields, in order: clone size, J gene, D gene, V gene, CDR3 protein, CDR3 DNA. D genes are given only for firm matches. Not all rows give a size; the values are once, few, many and, for expanded clones, a class.

clone_size: -; j_call: TRBJ1-4; d_call: -; v_call: TRBV29-1; cdr3_aa: CSAGGPNEKLFF; cdr3_nt: TGCAGCGCGGGGGGCCCTAATGAAAAACTGTTTTTT
clone_size: -; j_call: TRBJ2-7; d_call: -; v_call: TRBV7-2; cdr3_aa: CASSLASSNLYEQYF; cdr3_nt: TGTGCCAGCAGCTTAGCGTCCAGCAACCTCTACGAGCAGTACTTC
clone_size: few; j_call: TRBJ2-7; d_call: TRBD1; v_call: TRBV20-1; cdr3_aa: CSAPDRVSYEQYF; cdr3_nt: TGCAGTGCTCCCGACAGGGTCTCCTACGAGCAGTACTTC
clone_size: -; j_call: TRBJ2-4; d_call: -; v_call: TRBV5-1; cdr3_aa: CASSSVGGIQYF; cdr3_nt: TGCGCCAGCAGCTCGGTCGGGGGCATTCAGTACTTC
clone_size: -; j_call: TRBJ2-6; d_call: TRBD2; v_call: TRBV7-2; cdr3_aa: CASSTGLAGSGANVLTF; cdr3_nt: TGTGCCAGCAGCACCGGACTAGCGGGATCTGGGGCCAACGTCCTGACTTTC
clone_size: few; j_call: TRBJ1-1; d_call: -; v_call: TRBV20-1; cdr3_aa: CSAGRQGGFF; cdr3_nt: TGCAGTGCGGGGAGGCAAGGAGGCTTCTTT
clone_size: once; j_call: TRBJ1-2; d_call: TRBD1; v_call: TRBV11-2; cdr3_aa: CASSPNHLGQASNYGYTF; cdr3_nt: TGTGCCAGCAGCCCAAACCATCTAGGACAGGCCTCCAATTATGGCTACACCTTC
clone_size: many; j_call: TRBJ1-1; d_call: -; v_call: TRBV15; cdr3_aa: CATSRDRTYEAFF; cdr3_nt: TGTGCCACCAGCAGAGATAGGACATATGAAGCTTTCTTT
clone_size: -; j_call: TRBJ1-5; d_call: -; v_call: TRBV5-6; cdr3_aa: CASSLRGVERVQPQHF; cdr3_nt: TGTGCCAGCAGCTTGAGGGGGGTTGAAAGGGTTCAGCCCCAGCATTTT
clone_size: few; j_call: TRBJ2-7; d_call: -; v_call: TRBV5-1; cdr3_aa: CASSARGMKDEQYF; cdr3_nt: TGCGCCAGCAGCGCCCGGGGGATGAAGGACGAGCAGTACTTC
clone_size: -; j_call: TRBJ1-5; d_call: -; v_call: TRBV5-1; cdr3_aa: CASSATWGSNQPQHF; cdr3_nt: TGCGCCAGCAGCGCCACCTGGGGCAGCAATCAGCCCCAGCATTTT
clone_size: -; j_call: TRBJ1-6; d_call: -; v_call: TRBV6-1; cdr3_aa: CASSERTSIPPLHF; cdr3_nt: TGTGCCAGCAGTGAAAGGACCTCGATCCCACCCCTCCACTTT
clone_size: -; j_call: TRBJ2-3; d_call: -; v_call: TRBV7-2; cdr3_aa: CASSLRTTTDTQYF; cdr3_nt: TGTGCCAGCAGCTTAAGAACTACCACAGATACGCAGTATTTT
clone_size: few; j_call: TRBJ2-1; d_call: -; v_call: TRBV12-3/TRBV12-4; cdr3_aa: CASSLVLHSYNEQFF; cdr3_nt: TGTGCCAGCAGTTTGGTACTCCATTCATACAATGAGCAGTTCTTC
clone_size: many; j_call: TRBJ2-2; d_call: -; v_call: TRBV29-1; cdr3_aa: CSASSDAGELFF; cdr3_nt: TGCAGCGCCTCCTCAGACGCCGGGGAGCTGTTTTTT
clone_size: -; j_call: TRBJ2-3; d_call: TRBD1; v_call: TRBV5-1; cdr3_aa: CASSPGTVADTQYF; cdr3_nt: TGCGCCAGCAGCCCTGGGACAGTCGCAGATACGCAGTATTTT
clone_size: -; j_call: TRBJ2-2; d_call: -; v_call: TRBV6-5; cdr3_aa: CASSYLRGSNTGELFF; cdr3_nt: TGTGCCAGCAGTTACTTGAGAGGGTCGAACACCGGGGAGCTGTTTTTT
clone_size: many; j_call: TRBJ2-4; d_call: -; v_call: TRBV5-1; cdr3_aa: CASSFTAEYDIQYF; cdr3_nt: TGCGCCAGCAGCTTCACAGCGGAGTATGACATTCAGTACTTC
clone_size: -; j_call: TRBJ1-1; d_call: TRBD1; v_call: TRBV5-1; cdr3_aa: CASSLSPGGSEAFF; cdr3_nt: TGCGCCAGCAGCTTGTCCCCAGGGGGGTCTGAAGCTTTCTTT
clone_size: few; j_call: TRBJ1-1; d_call: TRBD1; v_call: TRBV29-1; cdr3_aa: CSLDRGRGTEAFF; cdr3_nt: TGCAGCCTAGACAGGGGGCGCGGGACTGAAGCTTTCTTT
clone_size: -; j_call: TRBJ2-7; d_call: TRBD2; v_call: TRBV19; cdr3_aa: CASTPTSGATYEQYF; cdr3_nt: TGTGCCAGTACCCCCACGAGCGGGGCTACCTACGAGCAGTACTTC
clone_size: -; j_call: TRBJ1-1; d_call: -; v_call: TRBV12-3/TRBV12-4; cdr3_aa: CASSLVRSGSRGAFF; cdr3_nt: TGTGCCAGCAGTTTAGTTAGATCGGGGTCCAGGGGAGCTTTCTTT
clone_size: -; j_call: TRBJ1-3; d_call: TRBD1; v_call: TRBV27; cdr3_aa: CASSAGQLSSGNTIYF; cdr3_nt: TGTGCCAGCAGCGCGGGACAGCTTAGCTCTGGAAACACCATATATTTT
clone_size: -; j_call: TRBJ1-1; d_call: -; v_call: TRBV6-5; cdr3_aa: CASSYHGSNTEAFF; cdr3_nt: TGTGCCAGCAGTTACCATGGTAGTAACACTGAAGCTTTCTTT